A selection of T cell receptor beta chains follows, all from one sample in a study of EBV T-cell therapy then PD-1 blockade in nasopharyngeal carcinoma. Their antigens are not known. This table comes from immunoSEQ multiplex PCR, and its TCRdb copy is limited to in-frame clones, with some not included. The table lists approximately 15,000 clones, around four fifths of them singletons. The sequencing here drew on CD8+ T cells from blood, taken around day 100 from a patient whose treatment included autologous EBV-specific T cells and nivolumab. Receptor source: a man aged 40-49 years with nasopharyngeal carcinoma. The CDR3 runs from the conserved cysteine through the conserved F or W. The D gene is left open where the match is weak. Only part of the rows carry a size: once, few, many, or a class if the clone is expanded.

size | J | V | D | DNA | CDR3
. | TRBJ2-7 | TRBV9 | . | TGTGCCAGCAGCGTAAGGCCCGGCGTGTCCTACGAACAGTACTTC | CASSVRPGVSYEQYF
. | TRBJ2-3 | TRBV7-9 | TRBD1 | TGTGCCAGCAGCCGACAGGGGTTTGGAGATACGCAGTATTTT | CASSRQGFGDTQYF
. | TRBJ2-3 | TRBV2 | TRBD2 | TGTGCCAGCTCCGGGGGGTCACTAGGGACAGATACGCAGTATTTT | CASSGGSLGTDTQYF
. | TRBJ1-1 | TRBV6-2/TRBV6-3 | . | TGTGCCAGCAGTTACTGGGTGAACACTGAAGCTTTCTTT | CASSYWVNTEAFF
. | TRBJ2-1 | TRBV5-6 | . | TGTGCCAGCAGCTTGGTAGGCCTGCCCGAGCAGTTCTTC | CASSLVGLPEQFF
. | TRBJ2-7 | TRBV15 | TRBD1 | TGTGCCACCAACCAGGACAGGGGATACGAGCAGTACTTC | CATNQDRGYEQYF
. | TRBJ2-7 | TRBV27 | . | TGTGCCAGCAGTGTAACAGGGACCTACGAGCAGTACTTC | CASSVTGTYEQYF
. | TRBJ2-2 | TRBV7-9 | . | TGTGCCAGCAGCCATAATAAGGGGAAGACCGGGGAGCTGTTTTTT | CASSHNKGKTGELFF
once | TRBJ2-6 | TRBV4-3 | . | TGCGCCAGCAGCCAAGATGACAGTAGCTCTGGGGCCAACGTCCTGACTTTC | CASSQDDSSSGANVLTF
. | TRBJ2-7 | TRBV4-2 | . | TGTGCCAGCAGCCAAGAAAGTGAGACAAAGCTCTCCTACGAGCAGTACTTC | CASSQESETKLSYEQYF
. | TRBJ1-2 | TRBV5-6 | . | TGTGCCAGCAGGCCGGGGCTTTACGTCTATGGCTACACCTTC | CASRPGLYVYGYTF
. | TRBJ2-7 | TRBV25-1 | . | TGTGCCAGTGGATTGGCCTACGAGCAGTACTTC | CASGLAYEQYF
. | TRBJ2-7 | TRBV5-4 | . | TGTGCCAGCAGCTTACAGGGATACGAGCAGTACTTC | CASSLQGYEQYF
. | TRBJ1-5 | TRBV7-2 | . | TGTGCCAGCAGCTTAAAAGGGTCGGGCAATCAGCCCCAGCATTTT | CASSLKGSGNQPQHF
medium-sized | TRBJ2-1 | TRBV9 | TRBD2 | TGTGCCAGCAGCGGCCGGGTAACTAGCGGGTCAAATGAGCAGTTCTTC | CASSGRVTSGSNEQFF
. | TRBJ1-2 | TRBV9 | TRBD1 | TGTGCCAGCAGCCAAGGTGGTCAGGGGGCGGCCTATGGCTACACCTTC | CASSQGGQGAAYGYTF
. | TRBJ1-5 | TRBV6-2/TRBV6-3 | . | TGTGCCAGCAGTTACACGGGGGAGGCCCCCATCCCATTCAATCAGCCCCAGCATTTT | CASSYTGEAPIPFNQPQHF
. | TRBJ1-1 | TRBV9 | . | TGTGCCAGCAGCCCCGGCATGAACACTGAAGCTTTCTTT | CASSPGMNTEAFF
. | TRBJ2-7 | TRBV16 | TRBD1 | TGTGCCAGCAGCCATTCCGGGACAGCGAACTCCTACGAGCAGTACTTC | CASSHSGTANSYEQYF
. | TRBJ1-2 | TRBV6-2/TRBV6-3 | . | TGTGCCAGCAGTTACGCCCCAAAACAGAGAAACCTGGGCTACACCTTC | CASSYAPKQRNLGYTF
. | TRBJ2-6 | TRBV24-1 | TRBD1 | TGTGCCACCAGTGAGCGGGACAGGGGGCTTGGGGCCAACGTCCTGACTTTC | CATSERDRGLGANVLTF
. | TRBJ2-2 | TRBV6-5 | . | TGTGCCTCCGACCCGGGACCCGACACCGGGGAGCTGTTTTTT | CASDPGPDTGELFF
. | TRBJ1-3 | TRBV19 | . | TGTGCCAGTAAACTGTTCTGCTCTGGAAACACCATATATTTT | CASKLFCSGNTIYF
. | TRBJ1-1 | TRBV19 | . | TGTGCCAGTACAATTTCTAGTCGCGGGGGGATGAACACTGAAGCTTTCTTT | CASTISSRGGMNTEAFF
. | TRBJ2-7 | TRBV5-1 | . | TGCGCCAGCAGCTTAGGACCCCAGGGCTACGAGCAGTACTTC | CASSLGPQGYEQYF